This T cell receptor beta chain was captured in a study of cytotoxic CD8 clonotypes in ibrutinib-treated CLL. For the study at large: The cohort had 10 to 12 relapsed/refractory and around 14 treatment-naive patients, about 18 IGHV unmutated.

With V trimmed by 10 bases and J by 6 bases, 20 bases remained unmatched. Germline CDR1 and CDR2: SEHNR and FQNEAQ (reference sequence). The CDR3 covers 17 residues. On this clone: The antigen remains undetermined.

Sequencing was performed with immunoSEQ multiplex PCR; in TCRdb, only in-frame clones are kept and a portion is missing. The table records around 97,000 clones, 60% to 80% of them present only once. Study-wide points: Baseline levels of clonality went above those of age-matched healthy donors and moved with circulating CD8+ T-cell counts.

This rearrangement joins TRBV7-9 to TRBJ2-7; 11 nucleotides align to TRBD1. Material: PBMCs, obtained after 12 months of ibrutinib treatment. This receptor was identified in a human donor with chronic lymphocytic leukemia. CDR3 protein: CAINPRDRGFRASEQYF. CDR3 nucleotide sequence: TGTGCCATCAACCCCCGGGACAGGGGGTTCAGGGCGAGCGAGCAGTACTTC.